The 29 T cell receptor beta chains below were found in one sample sequenced in a study of blood T cell repertoires in COVID-19. Some clones are missing from TCRdb's copy, which holds only in-frame ones; the method was immunoSEQ multiplex PCR. Here the sample spans about 100,000 clones, around nine tenths being singletons. The sample comprised peripheral blood. Receptor source: a man aged 80 or over with acute or convalescent COVID-19.

V and J are TRBV7-3 and TRBJ2-1, with 12 bases aligning to TRBD1. CDR1 and CDR2 from the germline V gene are SGHTA and FQGTGA. CDR3 length equals 16 residues. The V segment lost 2 bases and the J segment 7 bases; nucleotides outside the gene matches: 6. Written as DNA, the CDR3 is TGTGCCAGCAGCTTATCCGGGACAGGGGGCTTAAATGAGCAGTTCTTC. This gives the protein CASSLSGTGGLNEQFF.

This clone appeared once. The V gene is TRBV6-2 or TRBV6-3, the J gene TRBJ1-1, with D perhaps TRBD1 (6 bases). CDR3 size: 16 residues. With 5 bases removed from V and 1 base from J, the gap between germline ends came to 17 bases. Germline assignment: CDR1 MNHEY and CDR2 SVGEGT. DNA of the CDR3: TGTGCCAGCAGTCACCGTTCCGGGACAAAGAACACTGAAGCTTTCTTT. Amino acids: CASSHRSGTKNTEAFF.

Only one count was recorded for this clone. This CDR3 reads CASSLWGSPGELFF. CDR3 coding DNA: TGTGCCAGCAGCTTATGGGGCTCACCGGGGGAGCTGTTTTTT. The chain carries TRBV7-3 and TRBJ2-2; weak D call: TRBD1 (5 bases). The CDR3 loop spans 14 amino acids. Trimming took 2 bases from V and 8 from J, leaving 12 bases between them. Germline CDR1 reads SGHTA; CDR2 reads FQGTGA.

V is TRBV7-9 and J is TRBJ1-6, with a weak D call TRBD1 (6 bases). Germline lookup yields CDR1 SEHNR and CDR2 FQNEAQ (reference sequence). The V gene lost 2 bases and the J gene lost 7 bases, with 18 bases spanning the gap. The CDR3 extends over 17 amino acids. CDR3 residues: CASSLYQGPQQNSPLHF. The CDR3 bases are TGTGCCAGCAGCTTATATCAGGGGCCCCAACAGAATTCACCCCTCCACTTT. The whole variable domain, remainder taken from reference TRBV7-9 and TRBJ1-6, is DTGVSQNPRHKITKRGQNVTFRCDPISEHNRLYWYRQTLGQGPEFLTYFQNEAQLEKSRLLSDRFSAERPKGSFSTLEIQRTEQGDSAMYLCASSLYQGPQQNSPLHFGNGTRLTVT.

The chain recombines TRBV28 with TRBJ1-1; possibly TRBD1 for D (6 bases). This CDR3 has 12 residues. Looked up from germline, CDR1 is MDHEN and CDR2 is SYDVKM. The germline V and J ends were trimmed by 3 bases and 10 bases, with 12 bases remaining between them. The CDR3 is CASSLGARGAFF. CDR3 nucleotides: TGTGCCAGCAGTTTGGGGGCGAGGGGAGCTTTCTTT.

This clone has a single count. The chain combines TRBV5-5 with TRBJ2-5; D is unclear. This CDR3 is built from 14 residues. Germline assignment: CDR1 SGHKS and CDR2 YYEKEE (reference sequence). Trimming cost V 0 bases and J 1 base, with 7 bases left between them. The CDR3 is CASSLGWAQETQYF. In DNA, the CDR3 is TGTGCCAGCAGCTTGGGGTGGGCCCAAGAGACCCAGTACTTC. Filled out from reference TRBV5-5 and TRBJ2-5, the complete variable domain reads DAGVTQSPTHLIKTRGQQVTLRCSPISGHKSVSWYQQVLGQGPQFIFQYYEKEERGRGNFPDRFSARQFPNYSSELNVNALLLGDSALYLCASSLGWAQETQYFGPGTRLLVL.

The gene calls are TRBV25-1 and TRBJ2-7; D possibly corresponds to TRBD1 (5 bases). CDR3 size: 12 residues. Looked up from germline, CDR1 is MGHDK and CDR2 is SYGVNS. Trimming shortened V by 6 bases and J by 5 bases, and 11 bases separated the two germline ends. The CDR3 sequence: CASRGVSHEQYF. CDR3 in DNA: TGTGCCAGCAGAGGGGTGTCGCACGAGCAGTACTTC.

The chain uses TRBV24-1 and TRBJ2-1, with 9 bases identical to TRBD2. Losses at the gene ends were 5 bases for V and 2 bases for J; bases not matched to a gene: 6. The CDR3 covers 16 residues. Germline CDR1 reads KGHDR; CDR2 reads SFDVKD. This chain's CDR3 is CATSVAGGPPYNEQFF. CDR3 DNA: TGTGCCACCAGTGTCGCGGGAGGGCCCCCCTACAATGAGCAGTTCTTC.

The CDR3 DNA follows: TGTGCCAGCAGCCCTGGAGGCGGGTTCGACACCGGGGAGCTGTTTTTT. Translating it yields CASSPGGGFDTGELFF. The chain has TRBV28 and TRBJ2-2; a possible D gene is TRBD2 (5 bases). The germline gives CDR1 MDHEN, CDR2 SYDVKM. This CDR3 region has 16 residues. Trimming removed 6 bases at V and 3 bases at J, with 17 bases between.

The CDR3 DNA follows: TGTGCCAGCAGTCCTAAATCTGGGGGGGACACTGAAGCTTTCTTT. The encoded protein is CASSPKSGGDTEAFF. The rearrangement uses TRBV6-5 and TRBJ1-1, with D perhaps TRBD1 (5 bases). CDR1 and CDR2 from the germline V gene are MNHEY and SVGAGI. The V and J ends lost 5 bases and 3 bases respectively, with 16 bases between them. CDR3 size: 15 residues.

J is TRBJ1-4 and V is TRBV5-1, with TRBD1 matching over 7 bases. Trimming at V came to 0 bases and at J to 6 bases, leaving 5 bases not matched to a gene. Germline CDR1 and CDR2: SGHRS and YFSETQ. The CDR3 loop spans 15 amino acids. CDR3 loop: CASSLDTGVDEKLFF. The CDR3 DNA reads TGCGCCAGCAGCTTGGACACAGGGGTCGATGAAAAACTGTTTTTT.

J is TRBJ2-7 and V is TRBV7-2; 7 bases are shared with TRBD2. Trimming took 1 base from V and 4 from J; bases not matched to a gene: 7. The CDR3 spans 15 residues. Germline CDR1 and CDR2: SGHTA and FQGNSA. The CDR3 region is CASSLGGRAAYEQYF. In nucleotides, the CDR3 is TGTGCCAGCAGCTTAGGAGGGAGGGCCGCGTACGAGCAGTACTTC.

The chain links TRBV28 to TRBJ2-7, with 9 bases that match TRBD1. V gave up 6 bases and J gave up 5 bases; unmatched junction bases: 8. Per the germline V gene, CDR1 is MDHEN and CDR2 is SYDVKM. The CDR3 is 14 amino acids. The CDR3 loop is CASSLSQGAHEQYF. For the CDR3, the DNA is TGTGCCAGCAGCCTTTCACAGGGGGCCCACGAGCAGTACTTC.

This rearrangement joins TRBV12-5 to TRBJ1-2; the D gene is possibly TRBD1 (5 bases). V was trimmed by 4 bases and J by 8 bases, leaving 14 bases between them. This CDR3 region has 13 residues. The germline CDR1 and CDR2 sequences are LGHNT and FRNRAP. The CDR3 sequence: CASGSTQGGGYTF. The CDR3, as DNA: TGTGCTAGTGGTTCTACTCAGGGTGGCGGCTACACCTTC.

The V call is TRBV19, the J call TRBJ2-7; 9 positions agree with TRBD2. Germline V lookup: CDR1 LNHDA, CDR2 SQIVND (reference sequence). The CDR3 has 13 residues. J was trimmed by 5 bases and V by 1 base; bases with no gene match: 0. This CDR3 reads CASSIGLADEQYF. In nucleotides, the CDR3 is TGTGCCAGTAGTATAGGACTAGCGGACGAGCAGTACTTC.

In the case of this clone: One end of the junction varies from germline; a read error may be responsible. The chain carries TRBV7-7 and TRBJ2-2, with 9 bases identical to TRBD1. Germline CDR1 and CDR2: SSHAT and FNYEAQ (reference sequence). The CDR3 loop spans 14 amino acids. This chain's CDR3 is CASSWDRDTGELFF. For the CDR3, the DNA is TGTGCTAGCAGCTGGGACAGGGACACCGGGGAGCTGTTTTTT.

This chain's CDR3 is CASSDWGQGTEQYF. Here the CDR3 DNA reads TGTGCCAGCAGTGACTGGGGACAGGGGACCGAGCAGTACTTC. The chain recombines TRBV25-1 with TRBJ2-7; 10 bases map to TRBD1. The CDR3 runs to 14 residues. Germline trimming cut 3 bases from V and 6 bases from J; bases unmatched to any gene: 5. The germline V gene has CDR1 MGHDK and CDR2 SYGVNS.

This chain uses TRBV19 with TRBJ2-7; 9 bases line up with TRBD1. The germline gives CDR1 LNHDA, CDR2 SQIVND (reference sequence). The CDR3 spans 16 residues. V dropped 4 bases and J dropped 6; count of bases not matched to a gene: 13. Here the CDR3 reads CASSRVLGQGVLEQYF. Written as DNA, the CDR3 is TGTGCCAGTAGTAGAGTATTGGGACAGGGTGTCCTCGAGCAGTACTTC.

V gene TRBV19 combines with J gene TRBJ1-1, with a possible D match to TRBD1 (5 bases). Germline CDR1 is LNHDA and CDR2 is SQIVND (reference sequence). Deletions cut 6 bases from V and 11 bases from J, with 16 bases between. The CDR3 loop spans 12 amino acids. The CDR3 nucleotides are TGTGCCAGTAGAAGGGACTTCACGGTGGCTTTCTTT. As protein: CASRRDFTVAFF. The full variable domain, its missing parts supplied by reference TRBV19 and TRBJ1-1, is DGGITQSPKYLFRKEGQNVTLSCEQNLNHDAMYWYRQDPGQGLRLIYYSQIVNDFQKGDIAEGYSVSREKKESFPLTVTSAQKNPTAFYLCASRRDFTVAFFGQGTRLTVV.

The genes are TRBV28 and TRBJ2-7; D is perhaps TRBD1 (6 bases). V lost 10 bases and J lost 0, with 10 bases in between. CDR1 is MDHEN and CDR2 is SYDVKM in the germline V gene. This CDR3 has 12 residues. CDR3 residues: CAIRDNSYEQYF. DNA for the CDR3: TGTGCCATCCGGGACAACTCCTACGAGCAGTACTTC.

This chain connects TRBV24-1 to TRBJ2-3, with TRBD2 identical over 7 bases. The CDR3 is 15 amino acids. Germline V gene sequence: CDR1 KGHDR, CDR2 SFDVKD. After removal of 4 bases from V and 2 bases from J, the junction contained 5 bases not matched to a gene. In DNA form, the CDR3 reads TGTGCCACCAGTGAGTCGGGAGGAGACACAGATACGCAGTATTTT. It encodes CATSESGGDTDTQYF.

The rearrangement uses TRBV29-1 and TRBJ1-3, with 8 nucleotides matching TRBD1. Germline CDR1 and CDR2: SQVTM and ANQGSEA. Germline trimming cut 4 bases from V and 2 bases from J; bases unmatched to any gene: 7. The CDR3 loop spans 15 amino acids. The CDR3 nucleotides are TGCAGCGTTGGGATCTCAGGGGGCACTGGAAACACCATATATTTT. This sequence encodes CSVGISGGTGNTIYF.

The chain uses TRBV9 and TRBJ2-1; 7 bases match TRBD1. The germline gives CDR1 SGDLS, CDR2 YYNGEE. The J segment lost 6 bases and the V segment lost 0 bases, leaving 0 bases of the junction unmatched. This CDR3 contains 13 residues. This CDR3 is CASSVAGGNEQFF. The CDR3 region has the DNA TGTGCCAGCAGCGTAGCAGGGGGCAATGAGCAGTTCTTC. The full variable domain, with the rest looked up from reference TRBV9 and TRBJ2-1, is DSGVTQTPKHLITATGQRVTLRCSPRSGDLSVYWYQQSLDQGLQFLIQYYNGEERAKGNILERFSAQQFPDLHSELNLSSLELGDSALYFCASSVAGGNEQFFGPGTRLTVL.

The rearrangement uses TRBV5-1 and TRBJ2-3; 10 positions match TRBD2. This CDR3 contains 15 residues. V gave up 4 bases and J gave up 3 bases; unmatched junction bases: 5. The germline gives CDR1 SGHRS, CDR2 YFSETQ. The CDR3 protein is CASSLAGEGTDTQYF. The CDR3 DNA reads as TGCGCCAGCAGCCTAGCGGGAGAAGGGACAGATACGCAGTATTTT.

The rearrangement uses TRBV27 and TRBJ2-1; a possible D gene is TRBD2 (6 bases). Germline V gene sequence: CDR1 MNHEY, CDR2 SMNVEV (reference sequence). CDR3 length equals 14 residues. With 4 bases removed from V and 5 bases from J, the gap between germline ends came to 12 bases. The CDR3 loop is CASSSSGSHNEQFF. In DNA form, the CDR3 reads TGTGCCAGCAGTTCCTCCGGGAGCCACAATGAGCAGTTCTTC.

The chain has TRBV5-4 and TRBJ2-1, with D possibly matching TRBD1 (6 bases). Germline CDR1 reads SGHNT; CDR2 reads YYREEE (reference sequence). V was trimmed by 4 bases and J by 0 bases, leaving 11 bases between them. The CDR3 is made up of 15 amino acids. This chain's CDR3 is CASSDTGISYNEQFF. In nucleotides, the CDR3 is TGTGCCAGCAGCGATACAGGGATCTCCTACAATGAGCAGTTCTTC.

V is TRBV4-1 and J is TRBJ2-2; 10 nucleotides agree with TRBD1. The germline V gene encodes CDR1 MGHRA and CDR2 YSYEKL. V gave up 3 bases and J gave up 13 bases; unmatched junction bases: 14. The CDR3 has 16 amino acids. CDR3: CASSQPGTGDFRALFF. The CDR3 DNA reads as TGCGCCAGCAGCCAGCCCGGGACAGGGGATTTTCGGGCGCTGTTTTTT.

The gene calls are TRBV11-2 and TRBJ2-7, with no clear D. The CDR3 is 12 amino acids. With 1 base removed from V and 9 bases from J, the gap between germline ends came to 10 bases. The V gene's germline CDR1 is SGHAT and CDR2 FQNNGV. The CDR3 DNA reads TGTGCCAGCAGCTTAGGCGGATCGGGGCAGTACTTC. Its translation is CASSLGGSGQYF.

The chain carries TRBV7-3 and TRBJ2-6, with D possibly matching TRBD2 (6 bases). Trimming shortened V by 5 bases and J by 0 bases, and 8 bases separated the two germline ends. Germline V gene lookup returns CDR1 SGHTA and CDR2 FQGTGA. The length of the CDR3 is 15 residues. CDR3 loop: CASSPGGSGANVLTF. The CDR3 DNA follows: TGTGCCAGCAGCCCCGGGGGCTCTGGGGCCAACGTCCTGACTTTC.